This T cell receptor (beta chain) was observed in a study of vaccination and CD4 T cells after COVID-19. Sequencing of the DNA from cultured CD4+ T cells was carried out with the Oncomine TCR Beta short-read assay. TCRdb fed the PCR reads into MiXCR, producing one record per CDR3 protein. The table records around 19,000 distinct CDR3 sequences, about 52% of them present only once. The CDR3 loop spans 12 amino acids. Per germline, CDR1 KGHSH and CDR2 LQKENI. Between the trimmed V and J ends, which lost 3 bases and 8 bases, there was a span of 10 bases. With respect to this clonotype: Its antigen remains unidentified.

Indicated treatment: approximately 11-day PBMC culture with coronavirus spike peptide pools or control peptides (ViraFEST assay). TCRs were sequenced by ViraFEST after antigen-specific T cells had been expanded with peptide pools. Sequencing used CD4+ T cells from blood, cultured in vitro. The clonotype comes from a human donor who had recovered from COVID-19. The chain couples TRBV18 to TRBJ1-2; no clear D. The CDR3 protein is CASSPGEGGYTF. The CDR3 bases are TGTGCCAGCTCACCCGGGGAGGGCGGCTACACCTTC.